Following are 9 T cell receptor beta chains from one sample sequenced in a study of OX40 agonist ivuxolimab in advanced cancers. The method was immunoSEQ multiplex PCR; TCRdb's version includes in-frame clones alone and lacks a portion of them. The sample carries about 50,000 clones, around 77% recorded once. Sequenced material: CD4+ or CD8+ T cells sorted from blood, taken in a trial of the OX40 agonist ivuxolimab. All receptors derive from an adult with an advanced solid tumor such as melanoma, head and neck, liver or kidney cancer.

This chain links TRBV6-5 with TRBJ1-6; D is undetermined. This CDR3 comprises 13 residues. Germline V gene sequence: CDR1 MNHEY, CDR2 SVGAGI. V lost 5 bases to trimming and J lost 8 bases, with 10 bases between them. CDR3 in DNA: TGTGCCAGCAGTGGAGAGGCCGATTCACCCCTCCACTTT. The encoded protein is CASSGEADSPLHF.

The chain carries TRBV30 and TRBJ1-6; D may be TRBD1 (5 bases). Germline V CDR1 and CDR2: GTSNPN, SVGIG (reference sequence). The CDR3 spans 13 residues. V was trimmed by 5 bases and J by 9 bases, leaving 14 bases between them. The CDR3 DNA reads as TGTGCCTGGGGAGAACAGGTGGGTTCACCCCTCCACTTT. It specifies CAWGEQVGSPLHF.

The chain employs TRBV2 and TRBJ2-2; a weak D match, TRBD2 (5 bases). Germline V lookup: CDR1 SNHLY, CDR2 FYNNEI. The CDR3 loop spans 16 amino acids. Trimming pared 0 bases from V and 1 base from J, leaving 9 bases between. For the CDR3, the DNA is TGTGCCAGCAGTGAAGCGGGAGTGGGGAACACCGGGGAGCTGTTTTTT. Translating gives CASSEAGVGNTGELFF.

This clone turned up a few times. The chain couples TRBV14 to TRBJ1-3; D remains ambiguous. The CDR3 extends over 16 amino acids. V gave up 4 bases and J gave up 1 base, with 14 bases separating them. Germline CDR1 is SGHDN and CDR2 is FVKESK. CDR3 region: CASSPTWGWSGNTIYF. As DNA, the CDR3 is TGTGCCAGCAGCCCCACGTGGGGTTGGTCTGGAAACACCATATATTTT.

V is TRBV28 and J is TRBJ2-3; D may be TRBD2 (5 bases). The CDR3 is 13 residues long. The V end was cut by 4 bases, the J end by 1 base, with 6 bases between. CDR1 is MDHEN and CDR2 is SYDVKM in the germline V gene. This chain's CDR3 is CASSSGGTDTQYF. The CDR3 coding sequence is TGTGCCAGCAGTTCCGGGGGCACAGATACGCAGTATTTT.

This clone was found a few times. The genes are TRBV5-1 and TRBJ1-1; D not certain. This CDR3 has 13 residues. With 0 bases removed from V and 5 bases from J, the gap between germline ends came to 8 bases. Germline CDR1 and CDR2: SGHRS and YFSETQ. This chain's CDR3 is CASSLAPGTEAFF. The CDR3 DNA reads TGCGCCAGCAGCTTGGCGCCAGGAACTGAAGCTTTCTTT.

The chain carries TRBV12-5 and TRBJ1-3; D remains unclear. The V and J ends lost 1 base and 0 bases respectively, with 10 bases between them. This CDR3 is 16 amino acids long. The V gene's germline CDR1 is LGHNT and CDR2 FRNRAP. DNA of the CDR3: TGTGCTAGTGGTTTGGGGAACGTCCTCTCTGGAAACACCATATATTTT. This codes for CASGLGNVLSGNTIYF.

The V gene is TRBV5-1, the J gene TRBJ1-2; D is unclear. The CDR3 runs to 16 residues. V shed 0 bases and J shed 4 bases, with 16 bases lying between them. Germline V gene sequence: CDR1 SGHRS, CDR2 YFSETQ. This chain's CDR3 is CASSLAQTHGTYGYTF. The CDR3, as DNA: TGCGCCAGCAGCTTGGCGCAGACTCATGGCACCTATGGCTACACCTTC.

The CDR3, as DNA: TGTGCCAGTAGTATTGTACCAGATACGCAGTATTTT. Protein: CASSIVPDTQYF. V gene TRBV19 combines with J gene TRBJ2-3, with D uncertain. The CDR3 extends over 12 amino acids. The germline V and J ends were trimmed by 3 bases and 4 bases, with 5 bases remaining between them. In germline, CDR1 is LNHDA, CDR2 SQIVND (reference sequence).